The sequence of this T cell receptor (beta chain) was determined in a study of cytomegalovirus exposure and HLA in healthy donors. Study findings and constraints: A later analysis linked a missense variant in DCLRE1C to the trimming of TCR beta V and J genes. TCR beta V segments were, for the most part, productive about 87% or about 30% of the time in an earlier analysis.

The CDR3 is 13 amino acids. Germline-derived CDR1 and CDR2 are MNHEY and SVGAGI. The V and J ends lost 5 bases and 2 bases, in that order; junction bases with no gene match: 1. In the PCR, 60 Vbeta and 13 Jbeta primers were used. As originally analysed: About 11 million of the approximately 80 million unique TCR beta chains counted in a later analysis were shared. Some clones are missing from TCRdb's copy, which holds only in-frame ones; the method was immunoSEQ multiplex PCR. From that table come the V and J calls and clone size; the DNA was used to work out D and trimming. The sample has roughly 90,000 clones, roughly four fifths seen once; the top ten hold 3.5% to 5.5%. Regarding donors, all were healthy bone marrow donors. Concerning this clone itself: Its target is not known.

The rearrangement uses TRBV6-5 and TRBJ2-5; 8 bases match TRBD1. This clonotype originated in a woman between 35 and 50 years old in good health and CMV-seropositive. What was sequenced was PBMCs. The CDR3 DNA reads as TGTGCCAGCAGTAGACAGGGGCAAGAGACCCAGTACTTC. This codes for CASSRQGQETQYF.